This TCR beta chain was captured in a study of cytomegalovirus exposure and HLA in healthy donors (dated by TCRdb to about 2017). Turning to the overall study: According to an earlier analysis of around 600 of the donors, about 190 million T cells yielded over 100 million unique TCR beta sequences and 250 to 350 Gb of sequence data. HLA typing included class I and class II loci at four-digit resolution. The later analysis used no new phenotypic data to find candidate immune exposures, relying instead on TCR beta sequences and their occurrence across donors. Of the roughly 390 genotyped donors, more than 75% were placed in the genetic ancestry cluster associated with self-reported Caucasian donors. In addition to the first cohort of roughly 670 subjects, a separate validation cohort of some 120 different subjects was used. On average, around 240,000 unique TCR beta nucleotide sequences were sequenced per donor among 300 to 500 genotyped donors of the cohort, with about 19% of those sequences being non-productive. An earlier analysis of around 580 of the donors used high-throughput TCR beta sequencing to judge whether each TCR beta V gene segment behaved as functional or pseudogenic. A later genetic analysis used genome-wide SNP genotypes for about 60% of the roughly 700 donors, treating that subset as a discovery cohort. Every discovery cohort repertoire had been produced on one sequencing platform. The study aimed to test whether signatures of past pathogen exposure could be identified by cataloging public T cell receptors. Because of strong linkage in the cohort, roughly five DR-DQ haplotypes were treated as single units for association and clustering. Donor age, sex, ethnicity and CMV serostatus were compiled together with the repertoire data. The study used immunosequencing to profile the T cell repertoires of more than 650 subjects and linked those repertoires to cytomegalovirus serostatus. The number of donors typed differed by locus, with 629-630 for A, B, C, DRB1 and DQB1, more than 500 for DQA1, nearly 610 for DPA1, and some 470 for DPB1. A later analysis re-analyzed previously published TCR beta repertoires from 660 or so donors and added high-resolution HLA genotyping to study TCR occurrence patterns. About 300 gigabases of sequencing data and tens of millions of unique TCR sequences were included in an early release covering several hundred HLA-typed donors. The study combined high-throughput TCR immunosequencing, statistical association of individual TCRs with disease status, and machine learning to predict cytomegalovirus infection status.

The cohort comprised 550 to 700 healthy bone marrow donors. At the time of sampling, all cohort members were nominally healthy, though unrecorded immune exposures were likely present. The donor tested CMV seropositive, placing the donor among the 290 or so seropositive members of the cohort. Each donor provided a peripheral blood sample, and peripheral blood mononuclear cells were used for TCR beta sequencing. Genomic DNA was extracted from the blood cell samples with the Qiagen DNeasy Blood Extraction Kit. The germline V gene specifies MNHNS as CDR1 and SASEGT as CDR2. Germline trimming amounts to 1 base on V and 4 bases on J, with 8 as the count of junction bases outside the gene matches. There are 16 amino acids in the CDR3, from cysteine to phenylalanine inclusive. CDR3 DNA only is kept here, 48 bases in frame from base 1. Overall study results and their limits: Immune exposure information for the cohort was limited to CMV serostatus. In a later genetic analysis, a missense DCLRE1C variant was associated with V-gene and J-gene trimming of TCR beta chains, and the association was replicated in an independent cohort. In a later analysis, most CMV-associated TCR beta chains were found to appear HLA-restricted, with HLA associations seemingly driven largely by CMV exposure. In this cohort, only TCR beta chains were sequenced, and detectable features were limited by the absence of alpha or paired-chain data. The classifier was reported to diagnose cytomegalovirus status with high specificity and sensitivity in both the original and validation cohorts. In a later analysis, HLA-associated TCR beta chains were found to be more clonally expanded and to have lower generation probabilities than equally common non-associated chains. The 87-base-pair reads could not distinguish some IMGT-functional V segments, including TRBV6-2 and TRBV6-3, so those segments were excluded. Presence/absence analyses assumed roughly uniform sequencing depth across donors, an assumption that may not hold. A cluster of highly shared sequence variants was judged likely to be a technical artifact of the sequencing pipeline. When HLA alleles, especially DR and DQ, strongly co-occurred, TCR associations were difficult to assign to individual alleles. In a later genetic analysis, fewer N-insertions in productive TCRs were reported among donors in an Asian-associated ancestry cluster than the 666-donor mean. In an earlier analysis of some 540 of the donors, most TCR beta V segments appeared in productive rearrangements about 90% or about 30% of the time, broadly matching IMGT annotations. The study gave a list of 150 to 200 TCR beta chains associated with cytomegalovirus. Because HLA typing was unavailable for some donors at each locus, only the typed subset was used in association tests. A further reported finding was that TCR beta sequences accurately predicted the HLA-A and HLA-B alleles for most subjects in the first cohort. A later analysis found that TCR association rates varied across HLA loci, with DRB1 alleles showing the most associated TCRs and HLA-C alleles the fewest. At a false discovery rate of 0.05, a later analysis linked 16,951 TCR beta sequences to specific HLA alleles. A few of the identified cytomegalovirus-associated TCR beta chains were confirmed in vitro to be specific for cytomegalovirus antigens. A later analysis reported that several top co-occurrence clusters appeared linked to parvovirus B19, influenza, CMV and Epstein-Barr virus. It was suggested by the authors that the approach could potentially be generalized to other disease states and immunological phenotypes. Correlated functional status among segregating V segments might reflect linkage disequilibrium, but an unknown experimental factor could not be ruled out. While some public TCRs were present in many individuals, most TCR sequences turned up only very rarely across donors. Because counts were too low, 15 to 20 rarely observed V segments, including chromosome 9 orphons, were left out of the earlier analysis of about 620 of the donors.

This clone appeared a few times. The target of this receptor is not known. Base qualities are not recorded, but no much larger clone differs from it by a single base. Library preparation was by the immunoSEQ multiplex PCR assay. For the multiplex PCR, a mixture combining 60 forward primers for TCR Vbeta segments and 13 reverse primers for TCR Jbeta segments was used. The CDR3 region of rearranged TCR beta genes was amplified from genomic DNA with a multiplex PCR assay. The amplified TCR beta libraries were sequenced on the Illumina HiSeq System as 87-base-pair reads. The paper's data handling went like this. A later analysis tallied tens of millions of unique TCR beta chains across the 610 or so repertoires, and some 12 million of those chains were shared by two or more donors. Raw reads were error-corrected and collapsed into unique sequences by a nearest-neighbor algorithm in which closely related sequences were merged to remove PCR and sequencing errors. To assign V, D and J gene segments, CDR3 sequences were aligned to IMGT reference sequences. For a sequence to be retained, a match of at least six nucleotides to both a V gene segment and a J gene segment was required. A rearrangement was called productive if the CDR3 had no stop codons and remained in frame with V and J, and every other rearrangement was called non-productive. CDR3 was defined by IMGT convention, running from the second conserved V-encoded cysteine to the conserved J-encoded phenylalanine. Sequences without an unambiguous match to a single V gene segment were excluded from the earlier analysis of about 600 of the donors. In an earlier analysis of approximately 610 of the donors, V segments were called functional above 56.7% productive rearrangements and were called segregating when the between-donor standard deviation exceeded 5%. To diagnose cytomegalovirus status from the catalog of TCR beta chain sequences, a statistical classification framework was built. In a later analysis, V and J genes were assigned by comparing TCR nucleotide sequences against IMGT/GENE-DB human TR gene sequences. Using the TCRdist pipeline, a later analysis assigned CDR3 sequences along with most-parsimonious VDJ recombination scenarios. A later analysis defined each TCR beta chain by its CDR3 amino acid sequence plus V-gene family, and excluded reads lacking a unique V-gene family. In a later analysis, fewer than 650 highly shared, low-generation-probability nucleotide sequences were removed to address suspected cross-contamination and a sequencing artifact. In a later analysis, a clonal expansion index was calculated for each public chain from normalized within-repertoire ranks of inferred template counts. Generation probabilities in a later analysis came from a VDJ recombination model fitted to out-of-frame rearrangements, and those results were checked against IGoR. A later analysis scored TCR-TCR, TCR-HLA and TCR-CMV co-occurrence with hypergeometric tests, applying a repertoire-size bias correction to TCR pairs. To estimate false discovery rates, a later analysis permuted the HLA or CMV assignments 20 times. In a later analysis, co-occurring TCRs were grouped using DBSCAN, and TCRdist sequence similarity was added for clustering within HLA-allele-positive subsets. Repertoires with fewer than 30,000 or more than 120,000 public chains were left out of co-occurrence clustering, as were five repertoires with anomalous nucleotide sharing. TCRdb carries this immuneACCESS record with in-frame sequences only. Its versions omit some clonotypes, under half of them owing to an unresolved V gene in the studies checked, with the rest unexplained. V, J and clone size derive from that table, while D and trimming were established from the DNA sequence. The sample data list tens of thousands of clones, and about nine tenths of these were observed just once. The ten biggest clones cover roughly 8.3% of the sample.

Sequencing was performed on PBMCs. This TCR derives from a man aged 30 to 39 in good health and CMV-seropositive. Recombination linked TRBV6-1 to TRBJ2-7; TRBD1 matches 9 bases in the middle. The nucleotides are TGTGCCAGCAGTGAAGAACCGGGACAGGGTCCGTACGAGCAGTACTTC. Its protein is CASSEEPGQGPYEQYF.